The 7 T cell receptor beta chains presented below share a single source sample, sequenced in a study of shared clonotypes between healthy human individuals. Here immunoSEQ multiplex PCR was the method, and the copy in TCRdb shows in-frame clones only, minus some. The sample yields about 490,000 clones, 70% to 80% seen once. The sequencing sample was made of PBMCs. These receptors all stem from a middle-aged woman in good health. Some clones in this sample may be carry-over from other donors' samples.

As concerns this clone: A far more abundant clone sits one base away, making this likely a read error. The V and J genes are TRBV30 and TRBJ2-7; perhaps D is TRBD1 or TRBD2 (5 bases each). CDR3 length: 12 residues. V was cut by 1 base and J by 4 bases, with 8 bases left in between. CDR1 is GTSNPN and CDR2 is SVGIG in the germline V gene (reference sequence). The CDR3 spells CAWSGGCYEQYF. The CDR3 DNA reads TGTGCCTGGAGTGGGGGGTGTTACGAGCAGTACTTC.

For this clone: Other DNA sequences in the same sample also yield this CDR3. This chain uses TRBV11-2 with TRBJ2-3, with D maybe TRBD2 (7 bases). V was cut by 4 bases and J by 0 bases, with 11 bases left in between. The CDR3 spans 15 residues. Germline-derived CDR1 and CDR2 are SGHAT and FQNNGV. The CDR3 nucleotides are TGTGCCAGCAGCTGGGGGGGCGGAAGCACAGATACGCAGTATTTT. This translates into CASSWGGGSTDTQYF.

This chain's CDR3 is CAWRGQYEQYF. CDR3 nucleotides: TGTGCCTGGAGAGGGCAGTACGAGCAGTACTTC. The chain joins TRBV30 to TRBJ2-7; D unresolved. Germline CDR1 reads GTSNPN; CDR2 reads SVGIG (reference sequence). The length of the CDR3 is 11 residues. Trimming pared 3 bases from V and 4 bases from J, leaving 7 bases between.

The V and J genes are TRBV10-3 and TRBJ2-7; D might be TRBD2 (7 bases). V was pared by 4 bases and J by 2 bases, with 18 bases between. The CDR3 runs to 16 residues. Germline lookup yields CDR1 ENHRY and CDR2 SYGVKD. The CDR3 DNA follows: TGTGCCATCAGTGGACAGGCGGGAGCGACAACCTACGAGCAGTACTTC. This sequence encodes CAISGQAGATTYEQYF.

CDR3 sequence reads: CASSSTAEKLFF. The CDR3 DNA reads TGTGCCAGCAGCTCGACGGCGGAAAAACTGTTTTTT. This chain links TRBV7-9 with TRBJ1-4; D not resolved. V was pared by 4 bases and J by 8 bases, with 8 bases between. The germline V gene has CDR1 SEHNR and CDR2 FQNEAQ (reference sequence). The CDR3 runs 12 residues.

The J gene is TRBJ1-4, the V gene TRBV2, with 7 bases fitting TRBD1. This CDR3 region has 15 residues. The V segment lost 5 bases and the J segment 7 bases; nucleotides outside the gene matches: 10. The germline gives CDR1 SNHLY, CDR2 FYNNEI. CDR3 in amino acids: CASSPMTGMGEKLFF. DNA for the CDR3: TGTGCCAGCAGTCCTATGACAGGGATGGGTGAAAAACTGTTTTTT. The full variable domain, with the rest looked up from reference TRBV2 and TRBJ1-4, is EPEVTQTPSHQVTQMGQEVILRCVPISNHLYFYWYRQILGQKVEFLVSFYNNEISEKSEIFDDQFSVERPDGSNFTLKIRSTKLEDSAMYFCASSPMTGMGEKLFFGSGTQLSVL.

J is TRBJ1-2 and V is TRBV13; 7 nucleotides agree with TRBD1. CDR1 is PRHDT, CDR2 FYEKMQ, per germline (reference sequence). Trimming cost V 5 bases and J 7 bases; bases outside gene matches: 10. The CDR3 extends over 14 amino acids. The chain's CDR3 is CASSKPDRRGGYTF. CDR3 coding DNA: TGTGCCAGCAGCAAACCGGACAGGCGGGGTGGCTACACCTTC.